Presented here are 20 T cell receptor beta chains from one specimen sequenced in a study of T cell repertoires in cytomegalovirus infection. MiXCR was run by TCRdb on the reads, yielding one entry per CDR3 protein. The table shows more than 200,000 distinct CDR3 sequences, with roughly 9% occurring only once. The sequenced sample consisted of PBMCs. The receptors shown here come from a human donor in good health (CMV status not recorded). Some clones in this sample may be carry-over from other donors' samples.

This clonotype appeared a few times. V gene TRBV15 combines with J gene TRBJ2-7; a weak D match, TRBD2 (5 bases). The CDR3 loop spans 18 amino acids. The germline V gene has CDR1 LNHNV and CDR2 YYDKDF (reference sequence). The germline V and J ends were trimmed by 3 bases and 0 bases, with 21 bases remaining between them. DNA of the CDR3: TGTGCCACCAGCAGTTACGGCGGCGGACTGAAGAGCTCCTACGAGCAGTACTTC. This codes for CATSSYGGGLKSSYEQYF.

This clonotype has ten or more counts. The chain has TRBV7-2 and TRBJ1-2; no clear D gene. The CDR3 totals 16 residues. V gave up 5 bases and J gave up 5 bases, with 21 bases separating them. From germline, CDR1 is SGHTA and CDR2 FQGNSA. The CDR3 DNA reads TGTGCCAGCAGCACCGACCCCGCCCTCGGAAATTATGGCTACACCTTC. It encodes CASSTDPALGNYGYTF.

This clonotype came up many times. The V gene is TRBV7-2, the J gene TRBJ1-1; D remains unclear. The ends were cut back, 2 bases at V and 0 bases at J, with 10 bases in the middle. Germline CDR1 reads SGHTA; CDR2 reads FQGNSA. The CDR3 has 15 amino acids. DNA of the CDR3: TGTGCCAGCAGCTTAATGGGAGTCGTGAACACTGAAGCTTTCTTT. It is translated as CASSLMGVVNTEAFF. Together with reference TRBV7-2 and TRBJ1-1, the CDR3 gives the full variable domain: GAGVSQSPSNKVTEKGKDVELRCDPISGHTALYWYRQSLGQGLEFLIYFQGNSAPDKSGLPSDRFSAERTGGSVSTLTIQRTQQEDSAVYLCASSLMGVVNTEAFFGQGTRLTVV.

This clonotype was seen ten or more times. The rearrangement uses TRBV7-2 and TRBJ2-7; D is uncertain. Deletions cut 5 bases from V and 7 bases from J, with 15 bases between. Germline V gene data show CDR1 as SGHTA and CDR2 as FQGNSA. The CDR3 runs to 13 residues. CDR3 residues: CASSPVFVGEQYF. CDR3 in DNA: TGTGCCAGCAGCCCGGTCTTTGTGGGGGAGCAGTACTTC.

This clonotype turned up a few times. The chain recombines TRBV19 with TRBJ2-1; the match to TRBD2 covers 10 bases. Germline CDR1 and CDR2: LNHDA and SQIVND (reference sequence). J was trimmed by 7 bases and V by 4 bases; bases with no gene match: 7. This CDR3 spans 15 amino acids. The DNA for the CDR3 is TGTGCCAGTAGTACTAGCGGGAGTAGTTGGAATGAGCAGTTCTTC. Protein product: CASSTSGSSWNEQFF.

V and J are TRBV6-2 or TRBV6-3 and TRBJ2-7; no clear D gene. V gave up 2 bases and J gave up 6 bases, with 14 bases separating them. The CDR3 extends over 14 amino acids. In germline, CDR1 is MNHEY, CDR2 SVGEGT. The CDR3 DNA follows: TGTGCCAGCAGTTACAAGATACCCGGATCCGAGCAGTACTTC. Translation: CASSYKIPGSEQYF.

The chain has TRBV3-1 and TRBJ2-4; D perhaps matches TRBD2 (6 bases). Germline V gene sequence: CDR1 LGHDT, CDR2 YNNKEL (reference sequence). Between the trimmed V and J ends, which lost 4 bases and 7 bases, there was a span of 20 bases. The CDR3 has 16 residues. The CDR3 loop reads CASSLRRGAVGNIQYF. The CDR3 coding sequence is TGTGCCAGCAGCCTAAGGCGGGGCGCTGTAGGGAACATTCAGTACTTC. Supplemented by reference TRBV3-1 and TRBJ2-4, the full variable domain reads DTAVSQTPKYLVTQMGNDKSIKCEQNLGHDTMYWYKQDSKKFLKIMFSYNNKELIINETVPNRFSPKSPDKAHLNLHINSLELGDSAVYFCASSLRRGAVGNIQYFGAGTRLSVL.

This clonotype was observed many times. The J gene is TRBJ1-5, the V gene TRBV7-2, with 10 bases aligning to TRBD1. From germline, CDR1 is SGHTA and CDR2 FQGNSA. CDR3 length: 15 residues. Trimming cost V 3 bases and J 7 bases; bases outside gene matches: 6. CDR3 nucleotide sequence: TGTGCCAGCAGCTTTGGACAGGGGGACGAACAGCCCCAGCATTTT. Translation gives CASSFGQGDEQPQHF.

This clonotype was counted a few times. The rearrangement links TRBV18 to TRBJ2-4; no clear D gene. V was cut by 3 bases and J by 0 bases, with 9 bases left in between. Germline V gene data show CDR1 as KGHSH and CDR2 as LQKENI. The CDR3 is 15 residues long. The CDR3 region is CASSPGRLAKNIQYF. The DNA of the CDR3 is TGTGCCAGCTCACCGGGTCGACTAGCCAAAAACATTCAGTACTTC.

Comments on this clonotype: Just one base apart from a much larger clone, this may be a read error. The chain is built from TRBV7-2 and TRBJ2-7, with 7 bases that match TRBD1. Germline trimming cut 5 bases from V and 0 bases from J; bases unmatched to any gene: 13. This CDR3 is 17 amino acids long. Germline CDR1 reads SGHTA; CDR2 reads FQGNSA. The CDR3, as DNA: TGTGCCAGCAGCCGCGTGGGCCGGGACAGACGCTCCTACGAGCAGTACTTC. As protein: CASSRVGRDRRSYEQYF.

This clonotype was counted at least ten times. The rearrangement joins TRBV7-2 to TRBJ2-1; no clear D. The germline V and J ends were trimmed by 1 base and 0 bases, with 10 bases remaining between them. The germline V gene has CDR1 SGHTA and CDR2 FQGNSA. This CDR3 has 16 amino acids. CDR3 sequence: CASSLGGSGSYNEQFF. In nucleotides, the CDR3 is TGTGCCAGCAGCTTAGGGGGATCGGGCTCCTACAATGAGCAGTTCTTC.

This chain connects TRBV4-1 to TRBJ2-1; TRBD2 is a possible D gene (6 bases). V shed 0 bases and J shed 2 bases, with 26 bases lying between them. CDR3 length: 21 amino acids. Germline CDR1 is MGHRA and CDR2 is YSYEKL. CDR3 coding DNA: TGCGCCAGCAGCCAAGATAGTAGGGGACTCCAACAACTAGGGGCCTACAATGAGCAGTTCTTC. This gives the protein CASSQDSRGLQQLGAYNEQFF.

This clonotype was detected a few times. The chain is built from TRBV7-3 and TRBJ2-5, with D perhaps assigned TRBD1 or TRBD2 (6 bases each). CDR1 is SGHTA, CDR2 FQGTGA, per germline. This CDR3 is built from 24 residues. Between the trimmed V and J ends, which lost 2 bases and 5 bases, there was a span of 42 bases. CDR3 nucleotide sequence: TGTGCCAGCAGCTTATTTCCTCCGGCCCAAGGACTCATCGGGGGCATTGGGTACCGGGAGACCCAGTACTTC. Translating gives CASSLFPPAQGLIGGIGYRETQYF. Based on the CDR3 plus reference TRBV7-3 and TRBJ2-5, the full variable domain is GAGVSQTPSNKVTEKGKYVELRCDPISGHTALYWYRQSLGQGPEFLIYFQGTGAADDSGLPNDRFFAVRPEGSVSTLKIQRTERGDSAVYLCASSLFPPAQGLIGGIGYRETQYFGPGTRLLVL.

Regarding this clonotype: This may be a read error, as it is one base from a much larger clone. This chain connects TRBV7-9 to TRBJ1-2; 7 positions agree with TRBD1. Germline lookup yields CDR1 SEHNR and CDR2 FQNEAQ (reference sequence). The CDR3 is made up of 15 amino acids. CDR3 amino acids: CASSLVAAGGGGYIF. CDR3 coding DNA: TGTGCCAGCAGCTTAGTAGCGGCAGGGGGAGGAGGCTACATCTTC.

This clonotype was seen many times. The chain has TRBV7-8 and TRBJ1-1, with 7 bases fitting TRBD1. The CDR3 spans 14 residues. Trimming took 4 bases from V and 4 from J; bases not matched to a gene: 6. From germline, CDR1 is SGHVS and CDR2 FQNEAQ. For the CDR3, the DNA is TGTGCCAGCAGCTACAGGGGCGGGGTCACTGAAGCTTTCTTT. Translation: CASSYRGGVTEAFF.

On this clonotype itself: Since a much larger clone is just one base distant, this may be a read error. The chain recombines TRBV19 with TRBJ1-5, with unresolved D. The V gene's germline CDR1 is LNHDA and CDR2 SQIVND (reference sequence). The CDR3 runs 13 residues. The CDR3 coding sequence is TGTCCCAGTAGTAATGATGTGGGGCAGCCCCAGCATTTT. Protein sequence: CPSSNDVGQPQHF.

This clonotype was found many times. This chain connects TRBV7-8 to TRBJ2-5; 9 bases agree with TRBD1. In germline, CDR1 is SGHVS, CDR2 FQNEAQ. The CDR3 is 16 residues long. J lost 4 bases, V lost 0 bases, and 6 bases had no gene match. The CDR3 bases are TGTGCCAGCAGCTTAGCGGGGGGACAGGGAGTAGAGACCCAGTACTTC. Residues: CASSLAGGQGVETQYF.

This clonotype was picked up many times. The V call is TRBV7-2, the J call TRBJ2-1; D remains unclear. V was shortened by 5 bases and J by 2 bases, with 13 bases between the two germline ends. This CDR3 contains 15 residues. Germline CDR1 and CDR2: SGHTA and FQGNSA. CDR3 protein: CASSPFSSTYNEQFF. DNA for the CDR3: TGTGCCAGCAGCCCCTTTTCCAGTACCTACAATGAGCAGTTCTTC.

This clonotype was counted a few times. This chain connects TRBV19 to TRBJ2-2, with 10 bases fitting TRBD1. Looked up from germline, CDR1 is LNHDA and CDR2 is SQIVND (reference sequence). The trim removed 0 bases at V and 6 bases at J, leaving 4 bases unmatched. The CDR3 is 16 amino acids. The CDR3 DNA reads as TGTGCCAGTAGTATAGATGGGACAGGGGCGGCCGGGGAGCTGTTTTTT. This sequence encodes CASSIDGTGAAGELFF.

This clonotype was observed at least ten times. The V gene is TRBV27, the J gene TRBJ1-2; possible D gene TRBD1, 5 bases. Germline V lookup: CDR1 MNHEY, CDR2 SMNVEV (reference sequence). The CDR3 has 13 residues. V dropped 8 bases and J dropped 6 bases, with 16 bases sitting between them. The CDR3 spells CASYGVLGDGYTF. The CDR3 bases are TGTGCCAGCTACGGGGTCTTAGGGGATGGCTACACCTTC.